This passage covers 24 T cell receptor beta chains from one sample sequenced in a study of technical replicates of blood from four donors. Here immunoSEQ multiplex PCR was the method, and the copy in TCRdb shows in-frame clones only, minus some. The sample contains under 100,000 clones, 94% of which appear only once. The sample comprised T cells isolated from PBMCs. These receptors came from a human donor in good health.

This chain links TRBV5-1 with TRBJ2-7; D is unclear. Germline CDR1 reads SGHRS; CDR2 reads YFSETQ. The CDR3 is made up of 14 amino acids. The V end lost 1 base, the J end lost 6 bases, and 14 bases lay between the germline ends. In DNA, the CDR3 is TGCGCCAGCAGCTTGTGGGTCTCGGAGTCCGAGCAGTACTTC. This sequence encodes CASSLWVSESEQYF. Based on the CDR3 plus reference TRBV5-1 and TRBJ2-7, the full variable domain is KAGVTQTPRYLIKTRGQQVTLSCSPISGHRSVSWYQQTPGQGLQFLFEYFSETQRNKGNFPGRFSGRQFSNSRSEMNVSTLELGDSALYLCASSLWVSESEQYFGPGTRLTVT.

The V call is TRBV5-1, the J call TRBJ1-3, with D perhaps matching TRBD1 (6 bases). Germline CDR1 is SGHRS and CDR2 is YFSETQ. The CDR3 runs 18 residues. The ends were cut back, 4 bases at V and 4 bases at J, with 24 bases in the middle. In DNA, the CDR3 is TGCGCCAGCAGCACCGGACAGAGACCGATTGGAAACGGAAACACCATATATTTT. Translating it yields CASSTGQRPIGNGNTIYF.

The rearrangement uses TRBV4-2 and TRBJ1-5, with TRBD1 as a possible D gene (5 bases). Germline V gene data show CDR1 as LGHNA and CDR2 as YNFKEQ. The CDR3 covers 15 residues. Trimming cost V 4 bases and J 6 bases, with 16 bases left between them. Here the CDR3 reads CASSPAQVPGQPQHF. The CDR3, as DNA: TGTGCCAGCAGCCCAGCACAGGTGCCGGGTCAGCCCCAGCATTTT.

The V call is TRBV5-1, the J call TRBJ1-2; 9 bases match TRBD1. Germline V gene sequence: CDR1 SGHRS, CDR2 YFSETQ. The ends lost 5 bases at V and 4 bases at J; junction bases unmatched: 6. This CDR3 is 14 amino acids long. Here the CDR3 DNA reads TGCGCCAGCAGGGGACAGGGAGCGGTCTATGGCTACACCTTC. Translating gives CASRGQGAVYGYTF.

The gene calls are TRBV11-2 and TRBJ2-1, with 12 bases aligning to TRBD2. Germline lookup yields CDR1 SGHAT and CDR2 FQNNGV. V dropped 5 bases and J dropped 6; count of bases not matched to a gene: 5. The CDR3 length is 15 residues. CDR3 nucleotides: TGTGCCAGCAGCCCGGGACTAGCGGGTTTCAATGAGCAGTTCTTC. It codes for CASSPGLAGFNEQFF. The whole variable domain, remainder taken from reference TRBV11-2 and TRBJ2-1, is EAGVAQSPRYKIIEKRQSVAFWCNPISGHATLYWYQQILGQGPKLLIQFQNNGVVDDSQLPKDRFSAERLKGVDSTLKIQPAKLEDSAVYLCASSPGLAGFNEQFFGPGTRLTVL.

The chain recombines TRBV11-2 with TRBJ2-1, with TRBD2 matching 7 bases. The trim removed 1 base at V and 7 bases at J, leaving 10 bases unmatched. The CDR3 covers 16 residues. Germline V lookup: CDR1 SGHAT, CDR2 FQNNGV. The CDR3 spells CASSLGPSGGWNEQFF. The CDR3, as DNA: TGTGCCAGCAGCTTAGGACCTAGCGGAGGTTGGAATGAGCAGTTCTTC.

V usage is TRBV19 and J usage is TRBJ2-1; 10 bases agree with TRBD1. The junction had 10 bases not matched to a gene; V was cut back by 2 bases and J by 3 bases. Per the germline V gene, CDR1 is LNHDA and CDR2 is SQIVND (reference sequence). The CDR3 loop spans 18 amino acids. CDR3 sequence reads: CASSIMAFGQGGYNEQFF. The CDR3 bases are TGTGCCAGTAGTATAATGGCCTTCGGACAGGGGGGCTACAATGAGCAGTTCTTC.

V is TRBV6-6 and J is TRBJ2-1; 12 bases fit TRBD2. CDR1 and CDR2 from the germline V gene are MNHNY and SVGAGI (reference sequence). The CDR3 runs 16 residues. Trimming removed 0 bases from V and 7 bases from J; junction bases left unmatched: 4. CDR3 residues: CASSYSGLAGTNEQFF. CDR3 bases: TGTGCCAGCAGTTACTCAGGACTAGCGGGGACTAATGAGCAGTTCTTC.

CDR3 sequence reads: CATQEGTGGTEAFF. The CDR3 bases are TGTGCCACACAGGAGGGTACCGGGGGCACTGAAGCTTTCTTT. The chain carries TRBV19 and TRBJ1-1, with D perhaps TRBD1 (5 bases). Deletions cut 10 bases from V and 4 bases from J, with 19 bases between. Germline V gives CDR1 LNHDA, CDR2 SQIVND (reference sequence). This CDR3 comprises 14 residues.

In its sample, this clone was seen once. The V gene is TRBV11-3, the J gene TRBJ2-4, with D perhaps TRBD1 (5 bases). The CDR3 loop spans 17 amino acids. Trimming took 6 bases from V and 3 from J, leaving 21 bases between them. Germline V gene data show CDR1 as SGHNT and CDR2 as YENEEA. Here the CDR3 reads CASSSWVGDLVKNIQYF. The CDR3 nucleotides read TGTGCCAGCAGTTCTTGGGTAGGGGATTTGGTCAAAAACATTCAGTACTTC.

The genes are TRBV28 and TRBJ2-1; no clear D gene. Deletions cut 7 bases from V and 2 bases from J, with 3 bases between. The CDR3 contains 11 residues. CDR1 is MDHEN, CDR2 SYDVKM, per germline. The CDR3, as DNA: TGTGCCAGCAACACCTACAATGAGCAGTTCTTC. This codes for CASNTYNEQFF.

About this clone itself: A junction end diverges from the germline sequence, so it may reflect a read error. CDR3 bases: TGTGCCAGTACTATACGACAGGGTCTGAGTGACTACACCTTC. This sequence encodes CASTIRQGLSDYTF. The V gene is TRBV19, the J gene TRBJ1-2; 7 nucleotides align to TRBD1. CDR3 length: 14 amino acids. CDR1 and CDR2 from the germline V gene are LNHDA and SQIVND (reference sequence).

This chain uses TRBV5-1 with TRBJ2-1; 12 bases fit TRBD2. Germline V CDR1 and CDR2: SGHRS, YFSETQ. V lost 0 bases, J lost 8 bases, and 6 bases stayed unmatched. The CDR3 is 16 residues long. The CDR3: CASSLDLAGGLDEQFF. The CDR3, as DNA: TGCGCCAGCAGCTTGGACCTAGCGGGAGGGCTGGATGAGCAGTTCTTC.

The V gene is TRBV4-1, the J gene TRBJ2-3; 7 positions agree with TRBD2. The CDR3 is made up of 15 amino acids. From germline, CDR1 is MGHRA and CDR2 YSYEKL. The trim removed 7 bases at V and 5 bases at J, leaving 12 bases unmatched. In nucleotides, the CDR3 is TGCGCCAGCACCCATGGGGAGAGGGAGGGAGATACGCAGTATTTT. Translated, it gives CASTHGEREGDTQYF.

Here the CDR3 reads CASSSAPTGAGTEAFF. The CDR3 DNA reads as TGTGCCAGCAGCTCAGCACCGACAGGGGCGGGCACTGAAGCTTTCTTT. The chain recombines TRBV7-9 with TRBJ1-1; TRBD1 matches 8 bases. Trimming took 4 bases from V and 4 from J; bases not matched to a gene: 11. This CDR3 region has 16 residues. Germline-derived CDR1 and CDR2 are SEHNR and FQNEAQ (reference sequence).

V and J are TRBV30 and TRBJ1-5; a weak D match, TRBD1 (5 bases). Germline V gene data show CDR1 as GTSNPN and CDR2 as SVGIG (reference sequence). V lost 1 base, J lost 6 bases, and 13 bases lay in between. The CDR3 length is 14 residues. CDR3 amino acids: CAWSAGRGGQPQHF. The CDR3 DNA reads TGTGCCTGGAGTGCAGGGAGGGGAGGTCAGCCCCAGCATTTT.

This sequence joins TRBV7-8 and TRBJ2-7; 14 bases agree with TRBD2. Germline V gene data show CDR1 as SGHVS and CDR2 as FQNEAQ. The ends lost 3 bases at V and 4 bases at J; junction bases unmatched: 14. CDR3 length: 19 amino acids. CDR3 sequence reads: CASSFPGLAGGTTIYEQYF. CDR3 in DNA: TGTGCCAGCAGCTTCCCCGGACTAGCGGGAGGCACCACCATATACGAGCAGTACTTC.

The chain links TRBV28 to TRBJ2-1; TRBD2 matches at 9 bases. Germline CDR1 and CDR2: MDHEN and SYDVKM. Losses at the gene ends were 6 bases for V and 7 bases for J; bases not matched to a gene: 13. The CDR3 spans 16 residues. DNA of the CDR3: TGTGCCAGCAGAGCCAGTGCTAGCGGGACGGCGAATGAGCAGTTCTTC. This gives the protein CASRASASGTANEQFF. Together with reference TRBV28 and TRBJ2-1, the CDR3 gives the full variable domain: DVKVTQSSRYLVKRTGEKVFLECVQDMDHENMFWYRQDPGLGLRLIYFSYDVKMKEKGDIPEGYSVSREKKERFSLILESASTNQTSMYLCASRASASGTANEQFFGPGTRLTVL.

In its sample, this clone was seen once. The chain carries TRBV27 and TRBJ2-7; 9 nucleotides align to TRBD2. Germline V lookup: CDR1 MNHEY, CDR2 SMNVEV (reference sequence). J was trimmed by 6 bases and V by 1 base; bases with no gene match: 10. The CDR3 runs 16 residues. The CDR3 loop is CASSLLVAGGPREQYF. DNA of the CDR3: TGTGCCAGCAGTTTATTGGTGGCGGGAGGGCCGCGCGAGCAGTACTTC.

J is TRBJ1-1 and V is TRBV11-2; D ambiguous. CDR1 and CDR2 from the germline V gene are SGHAT and FQNNGV. Trimming cost V 5 bases and J 4 bases, with 8 bases left between them. This CDR3 region has 12 residues. This CDR3 is CASSPGGTEAFF. The CDR3 nucleotides are TGTGCCAGCAGCCCGGGAGGCACTGAAGCTTTCTTT. Looking up the rest from reference TRBV11-2 and TRBJ1-1 gives the full variable domain: EAGVAQSPRYKIIEKRQSVAFWCNPISGHATLYWYQQILGQGPKLLIQFQNNGVVDDSQLPKDRFSAERLKGVDSTLKIQPAKLEDSAVYLCASSPGGTEAFFGQGTRLTVV.

The V and J genes are TRBV7-9 and TRBJ1-1; possible D gene TRBD1, 5 bases. Looked up from germline, CDR1 is SEHNR and CDR2 is FQNEAQ (reference sequence). V was pared by 5 bases and J by 8 bases, with 24 bases between. CDR3 size: 16 residues. CDR3 region: CASSPAVAGTLGEAFF. The CDR3 DNA is TGTGCCAGCAGCCCAGCTGTGGCCGGGACTCTGGGGGAAGCTTTCTTT.

About this clone itself: Other nucleotide sequences in the sample specify the same CDR3. The rearrangement links TRBV28 to TRBJ1-5; a weak D match, TRBD1 (5 bases). The V end lost 3 bases, the J end lost 0 bases, and 9 bases lay between the germline ends. The length of the CDR3 is 15 residues. Germline V CDR1 and CDR2: MDHEN, SYDVKM. CDR3 sequence reads: CASSLGGASNQPQHF. CDR3 nucleotides: TGTGCCAGCAGTTTGGGGGGAGCTAGCAATCAGCCCCAGCATTTT.

V gene TRBV15 combines with J gene TRBJ1-2; D gene uncertain. V was trimmed by 3 bases and J by 4 bases, leaving 9 bases between them. Germline V gene sequence: CDR1 LNHNV, CDR2 YYDKDF (reference sequence). CDR3 size: 13 residues. Here the CDR3 reads CATSSERLYGYTF. CDR3 coding DNA: TGTGCCACCAGCAGTGAGCGACTCTATGGCTACACCTTC. The complete variable domain, with remaining parts taken from reference TRBV15 and TRBJ1-2, reads DAMVIQNPRYQVTQFGKPVTLSCSQTLNHNVMYWYQQKSSQAPKLLFHYYDKDFNNEADTPDNFQSRRPNTSFCFLDIRSPGLGDTAMYLCATSSERLYGYTFGSGTRLTVV.

The chain couples TRBV5-1 to TRBJ2-2; the D gene is possibly TRBD1 (6 bases). V lost 1 base to trimming and J lost 3 bases, with 7 bases between them. Looked up from germline, CDR1 is SGHRS and CDR2 is YFSETQ. The CDR3 contains 14 residues. The CDR3 region is CASSLTGHTGELFF. The CDR3 DNA is TGCGCCAGCAGCTTGACAGGGCACACCGGGGAGCTGTTTTTT.